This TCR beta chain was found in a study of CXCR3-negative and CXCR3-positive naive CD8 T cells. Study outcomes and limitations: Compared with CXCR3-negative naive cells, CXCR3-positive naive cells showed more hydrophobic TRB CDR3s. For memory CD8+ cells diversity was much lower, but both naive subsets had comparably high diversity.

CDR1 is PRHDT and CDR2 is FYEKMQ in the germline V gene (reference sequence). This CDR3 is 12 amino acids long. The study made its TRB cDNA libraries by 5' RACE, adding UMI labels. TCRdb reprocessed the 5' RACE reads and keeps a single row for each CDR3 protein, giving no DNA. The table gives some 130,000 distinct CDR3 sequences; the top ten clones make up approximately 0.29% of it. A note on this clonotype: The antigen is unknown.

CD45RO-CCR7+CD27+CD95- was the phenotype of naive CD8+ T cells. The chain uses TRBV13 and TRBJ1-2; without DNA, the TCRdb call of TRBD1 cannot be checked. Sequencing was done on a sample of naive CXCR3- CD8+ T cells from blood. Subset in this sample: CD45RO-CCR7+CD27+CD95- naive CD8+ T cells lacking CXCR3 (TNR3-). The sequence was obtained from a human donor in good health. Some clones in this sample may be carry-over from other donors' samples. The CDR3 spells CASSAQGNGYTF.